The entry that follows covers one T cell receptor (beta chain) sequence. The clone's antigen remains unknown. No base qualities exist here, and no much larger clone lies one base off it. Receptor amplification or capture employed multiplex PCR. The reads were generated on an Illumina HiSeq 4000. To build TCR beta libraries, CDR3 regions were amplified by Arm-PCR using iRepertoire HTBI primers. Gel purification was performed on PCR products prior to sequencing. The paper's processing steps were these. Gene usage analysis of CDR3 amino acid clonotypes used the approximately 62 TRBV and fewer than 15 TRBJ segments found across samples. COPE and FqMerger were used to merge the filtered high-quality paired reads into contigs. BLAST was used to align contigs to IMGT TRBV, TRBD and TRBJ reference genes, and CDR3 was defined according to IMGT. Highly expanded clones were defined as clonotypes with a frequency above 0.1%. Shannon entropy served as the measure of repertoire diversity, while the Gini coefficient captured V-J evenness. A clonotype found in more than one individual was treated as public. TCRdb trimmed the raw reads at Q25, called clones with MiXCR and kept productive beta chains. When rows share a CDR3 protein, they turn into one entry using the most common DNA and genes. These V and J calls derive from TCRdb rather than the authors' analysis. This sample is represented by roughly 700,000 distinct CDR3 sequences; 25% to 30% of them were singletons. The top ten clones comprise roughly 46% of the sample.

This specimen belongs to a study of regulatory T cells in long-lasting Graves disease (TCRdb year 2021). Regarding the research as a whole: To count as having persistent Graves' disease, a patient had to have received antithyroid drug treatment for over 5 years with TSH receptor autoantibodies remaining persistently positive. This study used TCR sequencing and RNA sequencing of peripheral blood to compare persistent Graves' disease patients against newly diagnosed Graves' disease patients. The study took place in China and was registered as a clinical trial. TCR sequencing covered around 13 persistent and approximately 20 newly diagnosed Graves' disease patients, approximately 33 samples in total. Persistent Graves' disease patients in the clinical cohort had taken antithyroid drugs for roughly ten years on average.

Results and caveats for the whole study, not just this receptor: Sequencing and analysis were limited to the TCR beta chain. Peripheral blood alone was examined, since thyroid tissue, which constituted the primary lesion, could not be accessed. The authors acknowledged the small sample size as a limitation that may reduce accuracy. Compared with newly diagnosed patients, patients with persistent Graves' disease had lower TCR Shannon entropy and fewer highly expanded clones, which suggests clonal expansion. A larger number of public clonotypes was shared among persistent patients (approximately 2,500) than among newly diagnosed patients (roughly 970).

What this sample's time point label stands for: persistent/refractory GD, antithyroid drugs over 5 years with positive TRAb. For both TCR sequencing and RNA sequencing, RNA was extracted from PBMCs using TRIzol. The diagnosis of Graves' disease was made according to American Thyroid Association guidelines. Recruitment of patients was carried out at an endocrinology department in Xi'an, China. From each patient, around 9.3 milliliters of peripheral blood was collected into an EDTA anticoagulant tube. Ficoll Paque Plus density gradient separation was used to isolate PBMCs, and no further T cell sorting was done. RNA quality was checked with an Agilent 2100 Bioanalyzer and agarose gel, and concentration with a NanoDrop 2000. The sequencing here drew on peripheral blood mononuclear cells (PBMCs), taken when the disease was refractory, from a patient treated with antithyroid drugs. The sequence derives from a female donor with Graves disease.

The sequence in DNA is TGTGCCACCAGTGATTCACAGACAGCTAACTATGGCTACACCTTC. Its protein product is CATSDSQTANYGYTF. The chain joins TRBV24-1 to TRBJ1-2; TRBD1 is a weak D gene call, 5 bases matching. The CDR3 contains 15 residues, cysteine and phenylalanine counted. Of all the DNA, just the CDR3 is kept, 45 bases in frame from base 1. Sequences KGHDR (CDR1) and SFDVKD (CDR2) are obtained from the germline V gene. The junction carries 9 bases between V and J, which are trimmed by 2 bases and 0 bases respectively.